A selection of T cell receptor beta chains follows, all from one sample in a study of blood T cell repertoires in COVID-19. Only in-frame clones appear in the TCRdb table, and some are missing; sequencing was by immunoSEQ multiplex PCR. The data hold a few hundred thousand clones, with 65% to 90% observed a single time. The sample comprised peripheral blood. The receptors were gathered from a human donor in a cohort sampled during active COVID-19. Each CDR3 is given with its conserved first and last residue. D genes are given only for firm matches. Clone size is given for some rows only: seen once, a few or many times, or a class if the clone is expanded.

clone size: once; V gene: TRBV4-2; D gene: NA; J gene: TRBJ1-5; CDR3 DNA: TGTGCCAGCAGCCAAGCGAGAAACAGTCAGCCCCAGCATTTT; CDR3 protein: CASSQARNSQPQHF
clone size: NA; V gene: TRBV7-2; D gene: NA; J gene: TRBJ1-6; CDR3 DNA: TGTGCCAGCAGCTTAGACAACAGCCTCTATAATTCACCCCTCCACTTT; CDR3 protein: CASSLDNSLYNSPLHF
clone size: NA; V gene: TRBV12-5; D gene: TRBD1; J gene: TRBJ1-4; CDR3 DNA: TGTGCTAGTGGTTTGAGGACAGGGGGCGAGATCACAACTAATGAAAAACTGTTTTTT; CDR3 protein: CASGLRTGGEITTNEKLFF
clone size: NA; V gene: TRBV24-1; D gene: NA; J gene: TRBJ1-1; CDR3 DNA: TGTGCCACCAGCCAAGCCCAGACAGGTGAAGCTTTCTTT; CDR3 protein: CATSQAQTGEAFF
clone size: NA; V gene: TRBV18; D gene: TRBD2; J gene: TRBJ2-1; CDR3 DNA: TGTGCCAGCTCACCCACTAGCGGGGGAGTTACAAATGAGCAGTTCTTC; CDR3 protein: CASSPTSGGVTNEQFF
clone size: NA; V gene: TRBV6-5; D gene: NA; J gene: TRBJ2-1; CDR3 DNA: TGTGCCAGCAGCGTGGACAGACCACTTGGGGATGAGCAGTTCTTC; CDR3 protein: CASSVDRPLGDEQFF
clone size: NA; V gene: TRBV19; D gene: NA; J gene: TRBJ1-3; CDR3 DNA: TGTGCCAGTACTCCCTCTGGAAACACCATATATTTT; CDR3 protein: CASTPSGNTIYF
clone size: NA; V gene: TRBV24-1; D gene: TRBD1; J gene: TRBJ2-1; CDR3 DNA: TGTGCCACCAGTGTCAACAGGGGTGAGCAGTTCTTC; CDR3 protein: CATSVNRGEQFF
clone size: NA; V gene: TRBV12-5; D gene: NA; J gene: TRBJ1-6; CDR3 DNA: TGTGCTAGTGGCCGCACACAGGGAAAGGATTCACCCCTCCACTTT; CDR3 protein: CASGRTQGKDSPLHF
clone size: NA; V gene: TRBV2; D gene: NA; J gene: TRBJ2-7; CDR3 DNA: TGTGCCAGCAGACTGTCGACAATCTCCTACGAGCAGTACTTC; CDR3 protein: CASRLSTISYEQYF
clone size: NA; V gene: TRBV18; D gene: NA; J gene: TRBJ2-1; CDR3 DNA: TGTGCCAGCTCCCTAGGTCCCAATGAGCAGTTCTTC; CDR3 protein: CASSLGPNEQFF